The 6 T cell receptor beta chains reported below all come from one sample, sequenced in a study of blood T cell repertoires in COVID-19. Profiled with immunoSEQ multiplex PCR; TCRdb holds only in-frame clones, not every one. Here the sample spans approximately 240,000 clones, roughly nine tenths being singletons. The specimen was PBMCs or T cells enriched from blood (not recorded which). The receptors stem from a woman between 18 and 30 years old in a cohort exposed to, infected with or recovered from COVID-19 (not recorded which).

The chain carries TRBV6-2 or TRBV6-3 and TRBJ1-6; the D is unclear. The CDR3 is 16 amino acids. Trimming took 2 bases from V and 4 from J, leaving 12 bases between them. Germline lookup yields CDR1 MNHEY and CDR2 SVGEGT. The CDR3 DNA reads TGTGCCAGCAGTTACCCCCAGACACCATATAATTCACCCCTCCACTTT. Its translation is CASSYPQTPYNSPLHF.

The chain has TRBV7-9 and TRBJ1-1; D is unclear. Trimming took 1 base from V and 8 from J, leaving 8 bases between them. The CDR3 runs 12 residues. Germline V gene sequence: CDR1 SEHNR, CDR2 FQNEAQ (reference sequence). The chain's CDR3 is CASSLDRREAFF. CDR3 bases: TGTGCCAGCAGCTTAGATCGCAGAGAAGCTTTCTTT.

The chain recombines TRBV10-3 with TRBJ1-2; TRBD1 matches 8 bases. In germline, CDR1 is ENHRY, CDR2 SYGVKD. This CDR3 comprises 13 residues. J was trimmed by 6 bases and V by 6 bases; bases with no gene match: 6. In DNA, the CDR3 is TGTGCCATCAGATGGGACAGGACGAATGGCTACACCTTC. Protein product: CAIRWDRTNGYTF.

This clone was detected once. The gene calls are TRBV2 and TRBJ2-7; D gene ambiguous. The CDR3 covers 15 residues. Trimming stripped 1 base from V and 0 bases from J, with 10 bases between. The germline gives CDR1 SNHLY, CDR2 FYNNEI. CDR3 in amino acids: CASSEGAESSYEQYF. The CDR3 DNA reads as TGTGCCAGCAGTGAAGGCGCGGAGAGCTCCTACGAGCAGTACTTC.

The rearrangement joins TRBV10-3 to TRBJ2-3, with 11 positions matching TRBD2. This CDR3 is built from 17 residues. The V gene's germline CDR1 is ENHRY and CDR2 SYGVKD. V was clipped by 6 bases and J by 0 bases; unmatched bases: 8. CDR3 nucleotides: TGTGCCATCAGACCGGGACTAGCGGTAGATAGCACAGATACGCAGTATTTT. The encoded protein is CAIRPGLAVDSTDTQYF.

V usage is TRBV10-3 and J usage is TRBJ2-2; no clear D. Deletions cut 3 bases from V and 1 base from J, with 9 bases between. The V gene's germline CDR1 is ENHRY and CDR2 SYGVKD. The CDR3 loop spans 15 amino acids. CDR3 nucleotide sequence: TGTGCCATCAGTGATCCGGCAGGGAACACCGGGGAGCTGTTTTTT. Translation: CAISDPAGNTGELFF.